This entry concerns a single T cell receptor beta chain. Antigen unknown. The CDR3 totals 15 residues. Trimming at V came to 8 bases and at J to 4 bases, leaving 13 bases not matched to a gene. Two oligonucleotides, mixed equimolar, formed the beta constant-region primer covering TRBC1 and TRBC2. The ligated cDNA underwent four PCR rounds using SP2 and nested alpha and beta constant-region primers. TCRdb processed the UMI-ligation and nested PCR reads anew with MiXCR; each CDR3 protein has one entry. The profile shows about 90,000 distinct CDR3 sequences, approximately 11% of them singletons. This record belongs to a study of naive and memory T cell subsets. The study, taken as a whole, reports: Possibly reflecting memory cells re-expressing CD45RA, a few larger clonotypes occurred in naive repertoires, especially CD8.

The chain has TRBV12-3 or TRBV12-4 and TRBJ1-1, with TRBD1 matching 7 bases. This clonotype originated in a human donor in good health. The sample taken for sequencing was naive CD4+ T cells from blood. The CDR3 bases are TGTGCCAGCGTTTCCGACTCGGCAGGGGGCACTGAAGCTTTCTTT. It yields the protein CASVSDSAGGTEAFF.